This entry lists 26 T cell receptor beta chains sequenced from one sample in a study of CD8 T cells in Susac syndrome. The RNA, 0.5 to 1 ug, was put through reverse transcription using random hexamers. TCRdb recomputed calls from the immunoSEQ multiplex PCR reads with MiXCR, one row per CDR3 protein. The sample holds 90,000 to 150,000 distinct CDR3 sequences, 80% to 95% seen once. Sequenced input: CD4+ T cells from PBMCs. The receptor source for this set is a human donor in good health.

The CDR3 DNA is TGCAGCGTTGGGGAAGGCGGGGAGCTGTTTTTT. This codes for CSVGEGGELFF. V is TRBV29-1 and J is TRBJ2-2; unclear D gene. CDR3 length: 11 amino acids. Germline V gene sequence: CDR1 SQVTM, CDR2 ANQGSEA. The V and J ends lost 4 bases and 7 bases respectively, with 7 bases between them.

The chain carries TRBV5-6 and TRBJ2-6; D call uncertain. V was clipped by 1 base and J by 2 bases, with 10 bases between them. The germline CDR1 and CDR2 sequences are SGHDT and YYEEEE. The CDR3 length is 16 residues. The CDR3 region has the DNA TGTGCCAGCAGCTTGATGCCCAACACTGGGGCCAACGTCCTGACTTTC. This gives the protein CASSLMPNTGANVLTF. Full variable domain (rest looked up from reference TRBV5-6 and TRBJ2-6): DAGVTQSPTHLIKTRGQQVTLRCSPKSGHDTVSWYQQALGQGPQFIFQYYEEEERQRGNFPDRFSGHQFPNYSSELNVNALLLGDSALYLCASSLMPNTGANVLTFGAGSRLTVL.

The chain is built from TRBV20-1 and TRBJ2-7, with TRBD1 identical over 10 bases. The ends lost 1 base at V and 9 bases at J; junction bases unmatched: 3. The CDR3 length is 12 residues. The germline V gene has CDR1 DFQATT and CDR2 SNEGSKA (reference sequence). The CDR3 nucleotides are TGCAGTGCTAGAGGGGGACAGGGGTCGCAGTACTTC. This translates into CSARGGQGSQYF.

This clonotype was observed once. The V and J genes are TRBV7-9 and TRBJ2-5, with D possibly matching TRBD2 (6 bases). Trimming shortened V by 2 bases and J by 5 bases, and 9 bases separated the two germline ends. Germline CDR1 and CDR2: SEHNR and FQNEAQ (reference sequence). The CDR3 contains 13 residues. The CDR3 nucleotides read TGTGCCAGCAGCTTAACGGGAGTGGAGACCCAGTACTTC. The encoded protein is CASSLTGVETQYF. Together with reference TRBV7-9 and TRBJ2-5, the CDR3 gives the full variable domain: DTGVSQNPRHKITKRGQNVTFRCDPISEHNRLYWYRQTLGQGPEFLTYFQNEAQLEKSRLLSDRFSAERPKGSFSTLEIQRTEQGDSAMYLCASSLTGVETQYFGPGTRLLVL.

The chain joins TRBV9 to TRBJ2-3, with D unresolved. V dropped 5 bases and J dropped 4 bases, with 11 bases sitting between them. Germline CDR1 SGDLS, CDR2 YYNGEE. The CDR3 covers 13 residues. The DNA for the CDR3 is TGTGCCAGCAGTTCTACCAGCTCAGATACGCAGTATTTT. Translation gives CASSSTSSDTQYF.

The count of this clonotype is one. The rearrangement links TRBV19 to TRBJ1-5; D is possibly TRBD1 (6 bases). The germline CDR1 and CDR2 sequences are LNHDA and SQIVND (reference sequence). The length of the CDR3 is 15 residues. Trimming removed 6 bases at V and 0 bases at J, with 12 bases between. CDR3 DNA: TGTGCCAGTAGGACAGGAGGGGATAGCAATCAGCCCCAGCATTTT. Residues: CASRTGGDSNQPQHF.

The CDR3 protein is CAIGGVEQFF. The CDR3 DNA is TGTGCCATCGGGGGGGTCGAGCAGTTCTTC. The rearrangement joins TRBV12-3 or TRBV12-4 to TRBJ2-1; 8 bases match TRBD2. CDR3 size: 10 residues. V dropped 10 bases and J dropped 10; count of bases not matched to a gene: 3.

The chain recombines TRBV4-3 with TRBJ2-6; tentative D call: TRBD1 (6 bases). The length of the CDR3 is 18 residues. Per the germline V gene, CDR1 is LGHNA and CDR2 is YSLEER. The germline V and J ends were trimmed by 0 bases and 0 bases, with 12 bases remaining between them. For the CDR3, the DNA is TGCGCCAGCAGCCAAGATCACAGGGTTTACTCTGGGGCCAACGTCCTGACTTTC. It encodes CASSQDHRVYSGANVLTF.

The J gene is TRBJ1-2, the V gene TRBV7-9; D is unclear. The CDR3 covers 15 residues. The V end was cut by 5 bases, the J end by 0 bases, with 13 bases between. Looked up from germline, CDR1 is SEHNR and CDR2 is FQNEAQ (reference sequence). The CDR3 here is CASSRGGNPNYGYTF. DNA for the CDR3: TGTGCCAGCAGCCGAGGAGGGAACCCTAACTATGGCTACACCTTC. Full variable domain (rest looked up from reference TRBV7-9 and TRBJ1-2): DTGVSQNPRHKITKRGQNVTFRCDPISEHNRLYWYRQTLGQGPEFLTYFQNEAQLEKSRLLSDRFSAERPKGSFSTLEIQRTEQGDSAMYLCASSRGGNPNYGYTFGSGTRLTVV.

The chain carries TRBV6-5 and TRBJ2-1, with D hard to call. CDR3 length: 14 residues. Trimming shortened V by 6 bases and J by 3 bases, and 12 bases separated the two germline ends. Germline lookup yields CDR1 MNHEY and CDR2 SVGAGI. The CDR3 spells CASSPTNFYNEQFF. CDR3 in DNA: TGTGCCAGCAGCCCGACCAACTTCTACAATGAGCAGTTCTTC.

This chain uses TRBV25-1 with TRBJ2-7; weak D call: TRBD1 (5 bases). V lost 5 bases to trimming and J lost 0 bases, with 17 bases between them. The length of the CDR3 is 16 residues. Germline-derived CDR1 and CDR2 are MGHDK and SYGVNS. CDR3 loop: CASSSSETVFSYEQYF. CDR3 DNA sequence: TGTGCCAGCAGTTCCTCGGAGACAGTTTTCTCCTACGAGCAGTACTTC.

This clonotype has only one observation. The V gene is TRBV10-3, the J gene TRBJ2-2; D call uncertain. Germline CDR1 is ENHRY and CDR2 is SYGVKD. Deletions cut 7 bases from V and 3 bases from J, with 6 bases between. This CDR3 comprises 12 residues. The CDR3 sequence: CAITGDTGELFF. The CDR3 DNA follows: TGTGCCATCACCGGTGACACCGGGGAGCTGTTTTTT.

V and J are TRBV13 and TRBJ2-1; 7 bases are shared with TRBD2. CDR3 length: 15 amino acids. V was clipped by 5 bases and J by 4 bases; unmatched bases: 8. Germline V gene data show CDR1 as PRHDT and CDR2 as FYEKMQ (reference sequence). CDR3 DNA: TGTGCCAGCAGCGGGAGGGATGTGGGGTACAATGAGCAGTTCTTC. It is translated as CASSGRDVGYNEQFF.

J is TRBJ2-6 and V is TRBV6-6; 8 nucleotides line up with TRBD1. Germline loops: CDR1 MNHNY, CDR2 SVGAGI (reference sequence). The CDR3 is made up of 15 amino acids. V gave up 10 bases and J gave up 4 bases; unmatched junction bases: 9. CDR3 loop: CATQLQGVGANVLTF. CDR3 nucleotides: TGTGCCACTCAGTTACAGGGGGTGGGGGCCAACGTCCTGACTTTC.

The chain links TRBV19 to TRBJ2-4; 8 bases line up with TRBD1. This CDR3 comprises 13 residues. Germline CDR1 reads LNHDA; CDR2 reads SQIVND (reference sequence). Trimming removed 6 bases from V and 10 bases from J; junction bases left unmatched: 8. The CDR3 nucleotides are TGTGCCAGTAGATTACAGGGGGAAGAAATTCAGTACTTC. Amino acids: CASRLQGEEIQYF.

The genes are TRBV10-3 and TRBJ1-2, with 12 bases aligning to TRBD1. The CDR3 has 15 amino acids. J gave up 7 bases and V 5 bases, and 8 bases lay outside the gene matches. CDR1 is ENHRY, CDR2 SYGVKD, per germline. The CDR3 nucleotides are TGTGCCATCAGTTCCCTGGGACAGGGGGCGCGTGGCTACACCTTC. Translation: CAISSLGQGARGYTF.

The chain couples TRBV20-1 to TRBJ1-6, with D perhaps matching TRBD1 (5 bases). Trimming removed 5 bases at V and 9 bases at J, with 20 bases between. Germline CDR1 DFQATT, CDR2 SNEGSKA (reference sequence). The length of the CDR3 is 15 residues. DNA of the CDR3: TGCAGTGCTTCGTTTATGGGGAGGGGAGGTTCACCCCTCCACTTT. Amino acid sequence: CSASFMGRGGSPLHF.

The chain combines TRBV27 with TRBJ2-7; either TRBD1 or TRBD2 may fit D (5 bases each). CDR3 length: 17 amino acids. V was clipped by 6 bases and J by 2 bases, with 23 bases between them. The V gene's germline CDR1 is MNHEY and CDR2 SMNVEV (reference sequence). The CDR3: CASSLKGSGTVTYEQYF. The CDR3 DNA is TGTGCCAGCAGCCTTAAGGGCTCCGGGACGGTAACCTACGAGCAGTACTTC.

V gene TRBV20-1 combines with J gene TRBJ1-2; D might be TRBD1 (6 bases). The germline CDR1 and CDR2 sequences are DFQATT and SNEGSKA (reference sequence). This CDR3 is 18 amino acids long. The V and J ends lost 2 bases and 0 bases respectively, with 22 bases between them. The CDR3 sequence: CSARRTTDTGRANYGYTF. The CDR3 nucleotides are TGCAGTGCTAGAAGGACGACGGACACAGGGCGCGCTAACTATGGCTACACCTTC.

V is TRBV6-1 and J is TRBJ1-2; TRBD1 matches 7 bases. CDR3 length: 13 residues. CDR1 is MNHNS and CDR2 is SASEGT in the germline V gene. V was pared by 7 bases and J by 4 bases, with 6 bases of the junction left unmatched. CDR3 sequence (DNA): TGTGCCAGCAAGACAGGGTCCCTCTATGGCTACACCTTC. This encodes CASKTGSLYGYTF.

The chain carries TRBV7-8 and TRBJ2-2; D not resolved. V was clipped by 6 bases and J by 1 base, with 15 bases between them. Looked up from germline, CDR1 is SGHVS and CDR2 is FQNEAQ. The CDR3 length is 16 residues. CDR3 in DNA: TGTGCCAGCAGGGGGTTGGCGGTCCAGAACACCGGGGAGCTGTTTTTT. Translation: CASRGLAVQNTGELFF.

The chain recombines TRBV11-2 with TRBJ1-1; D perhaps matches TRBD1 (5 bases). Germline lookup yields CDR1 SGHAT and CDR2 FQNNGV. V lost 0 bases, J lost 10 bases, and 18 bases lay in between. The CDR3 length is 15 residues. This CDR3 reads CASSLDRRQLGPAFF. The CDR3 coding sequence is TGTGCCAGCAGCTTAGATCGAAGGCAGCTGGGGCCAGCTTTCTTT.

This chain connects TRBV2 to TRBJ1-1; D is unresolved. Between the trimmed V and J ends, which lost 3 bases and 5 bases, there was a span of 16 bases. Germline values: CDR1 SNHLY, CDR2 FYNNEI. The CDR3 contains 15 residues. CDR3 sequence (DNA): TGTGCCAGCAGTGATGGGAGCACTAGTAGAACTGAAGCTTTCTTT. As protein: CASSDGSTSRTEAFF.

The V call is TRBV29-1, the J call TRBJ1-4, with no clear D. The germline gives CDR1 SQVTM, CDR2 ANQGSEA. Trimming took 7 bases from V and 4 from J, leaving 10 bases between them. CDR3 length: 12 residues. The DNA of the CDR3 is TGCAGCGCGACCCACTTTAATGAAAAACTGTTTTTT. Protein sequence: CSATHFNEKLFF.

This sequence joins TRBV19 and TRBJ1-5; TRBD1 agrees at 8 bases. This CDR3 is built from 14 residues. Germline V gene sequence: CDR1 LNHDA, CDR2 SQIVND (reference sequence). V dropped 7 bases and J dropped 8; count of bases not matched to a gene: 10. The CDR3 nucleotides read TGTGCCAGTAATCTAGGGACAGGCTTCAAGCCCCAGCATTTT. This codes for CASNLGTGFKPQHF. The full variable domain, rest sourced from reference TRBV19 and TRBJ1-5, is DGGITQSPKYLFRKEGQNVTLSCEQNLNHDAMYWYRQDPGQGLRLIYYSQIVNDFQKGDIAEGYSVSREKKESFPLTVTSAQKNPTAFYLCASNLGTGFKPQHFGDGTRLSIL.

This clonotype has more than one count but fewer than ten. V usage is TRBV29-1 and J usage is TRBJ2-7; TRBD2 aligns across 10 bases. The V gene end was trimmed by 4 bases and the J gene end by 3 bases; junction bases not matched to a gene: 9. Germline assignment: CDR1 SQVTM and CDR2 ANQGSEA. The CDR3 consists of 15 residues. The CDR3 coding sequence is TGCAGCGTTGCTAGCGGGAGACCGGGCGTCTACGAGCAGTACTTC. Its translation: CSVASGRPGVYEQYF.